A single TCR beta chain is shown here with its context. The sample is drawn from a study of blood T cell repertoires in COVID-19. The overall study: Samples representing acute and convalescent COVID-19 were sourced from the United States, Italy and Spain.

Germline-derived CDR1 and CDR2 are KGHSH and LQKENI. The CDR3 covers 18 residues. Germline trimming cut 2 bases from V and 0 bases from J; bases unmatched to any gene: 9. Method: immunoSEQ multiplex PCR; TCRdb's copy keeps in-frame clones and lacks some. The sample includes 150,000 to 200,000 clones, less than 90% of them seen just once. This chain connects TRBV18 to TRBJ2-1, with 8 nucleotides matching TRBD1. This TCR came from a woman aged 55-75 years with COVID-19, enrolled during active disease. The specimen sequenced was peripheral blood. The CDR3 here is CASSPSLPDRGSYNEQFF. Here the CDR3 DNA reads TGTGCCAGCTCACCATCCCTTCCTGACAGGGGCTCCTACAATGAGCAGTTCTTC.